This TCR beta chain was sequenced for a study of shared clonotypes between healthy human individuals. Findings and limits, study-wide: A small donor pool kept down the genetic and exposure-history diversity that was represented.

Profiling relied on immunoSEQ multiplex PCR, and the TCRdb table lists in-frame clones only, not all of them. In the table there are about 980,000 clones, 60% to 85% of which are singletons. Details on this clone: Its antigen is unidentified.

The CDR3 length is 13 residues. V was cut by 7 bases and J by 2 bases, with 10 bases left in between. The germline gives CDR1 SNHLY, CDR2 FYNNEI. The sequence was obtained from a man aged 18 to 29 in good health. V usage is TRBV2 and J usage is TRBJ2-3; D is unclear. The sequencing sample was made of memory CD4+ T cells sorted from blood. The subset: CD45RA-negative fraction. The CDR3 bases are TGTGCCAGCAAATCCACAGCCACAGATACGCAGTATTTT. Protein: CASKSTATDTQYF. Based on the CDR3 plus reference TRBV2 and TRBJ2-3, the full variable domain is EPEVTQTPSHQVTQMGQEVILRCVPISNHLYFYWYRQILGQKVEFLVSFYNNEISEKSEIFDDQFSVERPDGSNFTLKIRSTKLEDSAMYFCASKSTATDTQYFGPGTRLTVL.